Listed below are T cell receptor beta chains from one sample, sequenced in a study of shared clonotypes between healthy human individuals. The method was immunoSEQ multiplex PCR; TCRdb's version includes in-frame clones alone and lacks a portion of them. This sample has hundreds of thousands of clones, with 76% found just once. The specimen was PBMCs. The receptors originated from a woman in her forties in good health. Some clones in this sample may be carry-over from other donors' samples. CDR3s include the opening cysteine and the closing phenylalanine or tryptophan. A D gene is named only where the DNA matches it firmly. Not every row has a clone size; where given, it reads once, few, many or a size class.

TRBV2,-,TRBJ1-5,-,CASSPTDSNQPQHF,TGTGCCAGCAGTCCGACGGATAGCAATCAGCCCCAGCATTTT
TRBV18,-,TRBJ1-2,-,CASSPATNRGYGYTF,TGTGCCAGCTCACCCGCGACTAATAGAGGGTATGGCTACACCTTC
TRBV5-1,-,TRBJ2-5,few,CASSPRDTAQETQYF,TGCGCCAGCAGCCCCCGGGACACCGCCCAAGAGACCCAGTACTTC
TRBV5-1,TRBD1,TRBJ2-2,-,CASSFGQGSTGELFF,TGCGCCAGCAGCTTCGGACAGGGAAGCACCGGGGAGCTGTTTTTT
TRBV7-2,-,TRBJ2-7,once,CASSIPTDYEQYF,TGTGCCAGCAGCATTCCCACGGACTACGAGCAGTACTTC
TRBV7-2,TRBD1,TRBJ1-5,-,CASSPDWQGGLRPQHF,TGTGCCAGCAGCCCAGACTGGCAGGGGGGTTTACGGCCCCAGCATTTT
TRBV11-2,-,TRBJ2-1,-,CASRLGGAHNEQFF,TGTGCCAGCAGACTCGGCGGGGCCCACAATGAGCAGTTCTTC
TRBV6-1,TRBD1,TRBJ2-7,-,CASSETGYGEQYF,TGTGCCAGCAGTGAGACAGGGTATGGCGAGCAGTACTTC
TRBV5-6,-,TRBJ2-1,-,CASSLTRGETYNEQFF,TGTGCCAGCAGCTTAACCAGGGGGGAGACCTACAATGAGCAGTTCTTC
TRBV5-1,-,TRBJ2-1,-,CASSNWGRGNPSNEQFF,TGCGCCAGCAGTAACTGGGGGAGAGGGAATCCAAGCAATGAGCAGTTCTTC
TRBV4-1,TRBD2,TRBJ2-1,-,CASSPQSRTGSGSGDEQFF,TGCGCCAGCAGCCCCCAATCCCGCACAGGTAGCGGGAGTGGTGATGAGCAGTTCTTC
TRBV10-3,TRBD1,TRBJ2-1,-,CATLPGQGLNEQFF,TGTGCCACCCTCCCGGGACAGGGCCTCAATGAGCAGTTCTTC
TRBV30,-,TRBJ1-4,-,CAWSGGLGEKLFF,TGTGCCTGGAGTGGGGGTCTCGGTGAAAAACTGTTTTTT
TRBV30,-,TRBJ1-1,once,CAWSLGQGNTEAFF,TGTGCCTGGAGTTTGGGGCAGGGGAACACTGAAGCTTTCTTT
TRBV11-2,-,TRBJ1-4,once,CASSRIPGKEKLFF,TGTGCCAGCAGCCGGATCCCCGGGAAGGAAAAACTGTTTTTT
TRBV7-6,-,TRBJ1-5,-,CASSLVSNQPQHF,TGTGCCAGCAGCTTAGTGTCAAATCAGCCCCAGCATTTT
TRBV28,-,TRBJ2-6,-,CASSPLVANVLTF,TGTGCCAGCAGTCCTCTAGTAGCCAACGTCCTGACTTTC
TRBV14,TRBD2,TRBJ2-1,-,CASSQGSGSDEQFF,TGTGCCAGCAGCCAAGGAAGCGGGAGCGATGAGCAGTTCTTC
TRBV28,TRBD2,TRBJ2-5,-,CASSLLLAGKRIVETQYF,TGTGCCAGCAGTTTGTTACTAGCGGGAAAAAGAATAGTAGAGACCCAGTACTTC
TRBV7-8,TRBD2,TRBJ2-1,-,CASSPVAGGRYNEQFF,TGTGCCAGCAGCCCAGTAGCGGGAGGGCGGTACAATGAGCAGTTCTTC
TRBV18,-,TRBJ1-5,-,CASSLSKEGSNQPQHF,TGTGCCAGCTCACTATCGAAGGAAGGGTCCAATCAGCCCCAGCATTTT
TRBV15,-,TRBJ2-3,-,CATSPGTRAVDTQYF,TGTGCCACCAGTCCCGGGACTCGAGCAGTAGATACGCAGTATTTT
TRBV6-4,TRBD1,TRBJ2-2,-,CASREQGQAGELFF,TGTGCCAGCAGAGAACAGGGACAGGCCGGGGAGCTGTTTTTT
TRBV7-2,-,TRBJ2-5,few,CASSPRLVETQYF,TGTGCCAGCAGCCCCCGACTAGTAGAGACCCAGTACTTC
TRBV9,-,TRBJ2-4,-,CASSVGGGTDITKNIQYF,TGTGCCAGCAGCGTAGGTGGGGGGACAGATATTACCAAAAACATTCAGTACTTC
TRBV11-2,TRBD1,TRBJ1-1,many,CASSPRTGWGEAFF,TGTGCCAGCAGCCCACGGACAGGGTGGGGTGAAGCTTTCTTT
TRBV19,TRBD1,TRBJ1-2,-,CASTRDRAYGYTF,TGTGCCAGTACCAGAGACAGGGCCTATGGCTACACCTTC
TRBV7-3,-,TRBJ2-7,-,CASSLGGGASYEQYF,TGTGCCAGCAGCTTAGGAGGAGGGGCCTCCTACGAGCAGTACTTC